The rows below give T cell receptor beta chains drawn from one sample of a study of control samples from healthy donors and cancer patients. Assay used: immunoSEQ multiplex PCR; TCRdb lists only in-frame clones, some missing. The repertoire includes around 110,000 clones, roughly nine tenths of them detected once, and around 1.2% sits in the top ten. The sample comprised PBMCs. These TCRs come from a woman between 45 and 60 years old with colorectal cancer. The CDR3 runs from the conserved cysteine through the conserved F or W. A D gene is named only where the DNA matches it firmly. Some rows mark clone size as missing; the rest say once, few, many or name a class of expanded clone.

>TRBV6-5|-|-|TRBJ2-7
CASSYGTEIGGQYF
TGTGCCAGCAGTTACGGGACGGAGATAGGGGGGCAGTACTTC
>TRBV9|-|-|TRBJ2-1
CASSVTVVDSYNEQFF
TGTGCCAGCAGCGTCACAGTGGTCGACTCCTACAATGAGCAGTTCTTC
>TRBV5-6|-|-|TRBJ1-4
CASSLGANEKLFF
TGTGCCAGCAGCTTGGGGGCTAATGAAAAACTGTTTTTT
>TRBV19|few|TRBD1|TRBJ1-2
CASDRAGVYGYTF
TGTGCCAGCGACAGGGCTGGAGTCTATGGCTACACCTTC
>TRBV29-1|-|TRBD1|TRBJ1-1
CSGQGGTEAFF
TGCAGCGGGCAGGGGGGGACTGAAGCTTTCTTT
>TRBV2|-|TRBD2|TRBJ2-3
CASTTQGLDTDTQYF
TGTGCCTCCACAACCCAGGGACTAGACACAGATACGCAGTATTTT
>TRBV15|-|-|TRBJ1-4
CATASGVREKLFF
TGTGCCACCGCATCGGGAGTTCGAGAAAAACTGTTTTTT
>TRBV30|-|-|TRBJ2-7
CAWGNYEQYF
TGTGCCTGGGGAAACTACGAGCAGTACTTC
>TRBV28|once|-|TRBJ2-1
CASSLANGYNEQFF
TGTGCCAGCAGTTTGGCTAACGGTTACAATGAGCAGTTCTTC
>TRBV15|-|TRBD1|TRBJ2-7
CATSREGQGAGYEQYF
TGTGCCACCAGCAGAGAGGGACAGGGGGCGGGCTACGAGCAGTACTTC
>TRBV7-8|-|TRBD1|TRBJ1-1
CASSLSRTGGTEAFF
TGTGCCAGCAGCTTAAGTAGGACAGGGGGGACTGAAGCTTTCTTT
>TRBV15|-|-|TRBJ2-3
CATSRDPPPSTDTQYF
TGTGCCACCAGCAGAGATCCCCCCCCTAGCACAGATACGCAGTATTTT
>TRBV25-1|-|-|TRBJ2-1
CASNSRWMAYNEQFF
TGTGCCAGCAATTCACGGTGGATGGCCTACAATGAGCAGTTCTTC
>TRBV30|-|-|TRBJ1-2
CAWDAGRDGYTF
TGTGCCTGGGATGCGGGGAGAGATGGCTACACCTTC
>TRBV25-1|-|-|TRBJ1-1
CASSDGRGNTEAFF
TGTGCCAGCAGTGATGGCAGGGGAAACACTGAAGCTTTCTTT
>TRBV19|-|TRBD1|TRBJ1-5
CASSIVRQGYQPQHF
TGTGCCAGTAGTATAGTTAGACAGGGGTATCAGCCCCAGCATTTT
>TRBV28|-|-|TRBJ2-3
CASSFRDGADTQYF
TGTGCCAGCAGTTTCAGGGATGGCGCAGATACGCAGTATTTT
>TRBV7-2|-|-|TRBJ1-5
CASSWTENQPQHF
TGTGCCAGCAGCTGGACAGAAAATCAGCCCCAGCATTTT
>TRBV2|-|TRBD2|TRBJ2-1
CASTPWASGRSEQFF
TGTGCCAGCACCCCATGGGCTAGCGGGAGATCCGAGCAGTTCTTC
>TRBV19|-|-|TRBJ1-5
CASSMREGSGQPQHF
TGTGCCAGTAGTATGCGGGAGGGGAGTGGTCAGCCCCAGCATTTT
>TRBV2|-|TRBD1|TRBJ2-6
CASSRGLYRLQSRADVLTF
TGTGCCAGCAGTAGGGGGCTTTACCGACTACAAAGTCGGGCCGACGTCCTGACTTTC
>TRBV12-3/TRBV12-4|-|-|TRBJ2-7
CASSAQGSYEQYF
TGTGCCAGCAGCGCACAGGGTTCCTACGAGCAGTACTTC
>TRBV19|-|TRBD1|TRBJ1-1
CASSIRDRASEAFF
TGTGCCAGTAGTATCCGGGACAGGGCCTCTGAAGCTTTCTTT
>TRBV11-2|-|-|TRBJ1-4
CASSRGVQDLNEKLFF
TGTGCCAGCAGCCGAGGGGTACAGGACTTAAATGAAAAACTGTTTTTT
>TRBV9|-|-|TRBJ2-4
CASSPSGGQNRNIQYF
TGTGCCAGCAGCCCCAGTGGGGGGCAGAATCGAAACATTCAGTACTTC
>TRBV5-1|-|-|TRBJ1-1
CASSFLGTEAFF
TGCGCCAGCTCTTTTTTGGGGACTGAAGCTTTCTTT